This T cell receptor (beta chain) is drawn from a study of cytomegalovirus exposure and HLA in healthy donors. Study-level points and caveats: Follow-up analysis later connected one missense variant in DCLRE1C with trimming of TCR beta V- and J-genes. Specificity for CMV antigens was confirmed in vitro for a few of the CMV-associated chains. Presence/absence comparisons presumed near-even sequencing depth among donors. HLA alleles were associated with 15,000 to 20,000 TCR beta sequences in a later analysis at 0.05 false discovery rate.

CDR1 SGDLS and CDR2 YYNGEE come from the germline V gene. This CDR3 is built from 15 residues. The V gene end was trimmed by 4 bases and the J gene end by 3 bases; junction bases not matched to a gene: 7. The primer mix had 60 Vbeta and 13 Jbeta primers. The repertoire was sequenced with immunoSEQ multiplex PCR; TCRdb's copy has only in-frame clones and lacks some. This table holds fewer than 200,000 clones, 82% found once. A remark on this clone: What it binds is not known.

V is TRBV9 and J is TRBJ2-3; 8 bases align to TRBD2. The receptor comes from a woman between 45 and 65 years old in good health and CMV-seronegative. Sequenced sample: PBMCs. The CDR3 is CASSSRTSLTDTQYF. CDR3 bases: TGTGCCAGCAGCTCCAGGACTAGCCTGACAGATACGCAGTATTTT.